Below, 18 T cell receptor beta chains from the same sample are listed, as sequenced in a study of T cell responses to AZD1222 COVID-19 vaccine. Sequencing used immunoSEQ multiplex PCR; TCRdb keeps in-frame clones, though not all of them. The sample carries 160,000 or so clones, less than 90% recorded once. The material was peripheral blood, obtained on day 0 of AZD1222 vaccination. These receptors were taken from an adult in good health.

CDR3 coding DNA: TGTGCCAGCAGCTCCACTGGACAGGGTAGTGAGACCCAGTACTTC. Protein: CASSSTGQGSETQYF. V usage is TRBV7-3 and J usage is TRBJ2-5, with 8 bases identical to TRBD1. The CDR3 has 15 residues. V lost 4 bases to trimming and J lost 5 bases; unmatched junction nucleotides: 9. Germline loops: CDR1 SGHTA, CDR2 FQGTGA.

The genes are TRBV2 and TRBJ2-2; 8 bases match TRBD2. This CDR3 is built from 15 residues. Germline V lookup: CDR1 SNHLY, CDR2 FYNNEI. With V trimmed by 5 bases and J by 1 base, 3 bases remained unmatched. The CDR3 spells CASSTRGGNTGELFF. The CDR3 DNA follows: TGTGCCAGCAGTACTCGGGGGGGGAACACCGGGGAGCTGTTTTTT.

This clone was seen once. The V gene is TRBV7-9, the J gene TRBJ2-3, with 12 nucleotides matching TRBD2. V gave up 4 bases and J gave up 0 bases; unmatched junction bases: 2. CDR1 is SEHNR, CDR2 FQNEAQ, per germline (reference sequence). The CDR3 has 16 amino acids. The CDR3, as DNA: TGTGCCAGCAGCTACCTAGCGGGGGGGAGCACAGATACGCAGTATTTT. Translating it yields CASSYLAGGSTDTQYF.

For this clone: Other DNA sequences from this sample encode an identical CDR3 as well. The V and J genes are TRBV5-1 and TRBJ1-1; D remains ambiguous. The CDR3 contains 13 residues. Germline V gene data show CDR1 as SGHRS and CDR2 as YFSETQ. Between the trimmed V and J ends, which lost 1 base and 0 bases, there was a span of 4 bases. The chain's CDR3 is CASSLSVNTEAFF. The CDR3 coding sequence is TGCGCCAGCAGCTTGTCAGTGAACACTGAAGCTTTCTTT.

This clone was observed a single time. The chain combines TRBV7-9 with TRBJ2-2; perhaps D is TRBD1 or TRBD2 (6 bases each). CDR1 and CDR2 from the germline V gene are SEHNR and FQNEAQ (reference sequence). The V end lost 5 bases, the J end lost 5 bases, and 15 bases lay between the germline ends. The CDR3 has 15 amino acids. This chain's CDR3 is CASSRPGARTGELFF. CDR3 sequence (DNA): TGTGCCAGCAGCCGTCCGGGGGCGCGTACCGGGGAGCTGTTTTTT.

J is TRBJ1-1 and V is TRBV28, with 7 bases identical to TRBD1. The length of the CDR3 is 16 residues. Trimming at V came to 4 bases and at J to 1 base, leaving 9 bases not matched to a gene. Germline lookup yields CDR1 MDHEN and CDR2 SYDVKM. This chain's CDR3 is CASSSELRTGNTEAFF. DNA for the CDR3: TGTGCCAGCAGTTCGGAACTTCGGACAGGGAACACTGAAGCTTTCTTT.

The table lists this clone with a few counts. For the CDR3, the DNA is TGTGCCAGCTCGGCCATAAGCTCCTACGAGCAGTACGTC. Protein sequence: CASSAISSYEQYV. The V call is TRBV18, the J call TRBJ2-7; no definite D call. CDR3 length equals 13 residues. Looked up from germline, CDR1 is KGHSH and CDR2 is LQKENI. V was shortened by 6 bases and J by 0 bases, with 9 bases between the two germline ends.

The CDR3 loop is CASSLERGYGYTF. The CDR3 DNA reads TGTGCCAGCAGCCTGGAAAGGGGCTATGGCTACACCTTC. V usage is TRBV5-4 and J usage is TRBJ1-2, with D possibly matching TRBD1 (5 bases). Deletions cut 4 bases from V and 4 bases from J, with 11 bases between. CDR3 length: 13 residues. The germline gives CDR1 SGHNT, CDR2 YYREEE (reference sequence).

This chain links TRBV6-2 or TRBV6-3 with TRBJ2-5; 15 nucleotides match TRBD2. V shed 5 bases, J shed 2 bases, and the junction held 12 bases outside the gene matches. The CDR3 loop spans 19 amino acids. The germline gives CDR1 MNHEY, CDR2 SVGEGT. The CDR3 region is CASSREPWTSGGAQETQYF. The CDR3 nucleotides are TGTGCCAGCAGTCGTGAGCCCTGGACTAGCGGGGGGGCACAAGAGACCCAGTACTTC.

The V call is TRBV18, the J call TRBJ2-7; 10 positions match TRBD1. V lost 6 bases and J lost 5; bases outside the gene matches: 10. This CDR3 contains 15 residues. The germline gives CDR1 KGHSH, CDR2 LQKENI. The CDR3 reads CASSLRTGGRDEQYV. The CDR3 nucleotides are TGTGCCAGCTCCCTCAGGACAGGGGGTCGTGACGAGCAGTACGTC.

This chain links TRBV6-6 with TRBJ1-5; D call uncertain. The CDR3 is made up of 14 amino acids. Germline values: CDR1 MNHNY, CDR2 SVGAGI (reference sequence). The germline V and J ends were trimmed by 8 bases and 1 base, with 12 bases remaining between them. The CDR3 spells CASFRHESNQPQHF. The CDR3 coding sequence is TGTGCCAGCTTTAGACACGAGAGCAATCAGCCCCAGCATTTT.

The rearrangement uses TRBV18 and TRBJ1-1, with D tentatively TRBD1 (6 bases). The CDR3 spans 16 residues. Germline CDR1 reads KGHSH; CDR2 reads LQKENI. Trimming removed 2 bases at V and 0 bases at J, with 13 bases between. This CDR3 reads CASSPSGAPMNTEAFF. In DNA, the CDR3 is TGTGCCAGCTCACCATCGGGGGCGCCGATGAACACTGAAGCTTTCTTT.

The CDR3 coding sequence is TGTGCCAGTAGTATAGATGGAGTGCGAGCAAACTATGGCTACACCTTC. As protein: CASSIDGVRANYGYTF. J is TRBJ1-2 and V is TRBV19; D is unresolved. Germline loops: CDR1 LNHDA, CDR2 SQIVND (reference sequence). The CDR3 is 16 amino acids. Trimming stripped 0 bases from V and 2 bases from J, with 13 bases between.

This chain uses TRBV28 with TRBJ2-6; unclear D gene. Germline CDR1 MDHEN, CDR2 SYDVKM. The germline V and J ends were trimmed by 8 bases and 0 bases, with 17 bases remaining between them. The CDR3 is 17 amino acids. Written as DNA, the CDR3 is TGTGCCAGCGGCGCGTTGCCAGGAAACTCTGGGGCCAACGTCCTGACTTTC. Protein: CASGALPGNSGANVLTF. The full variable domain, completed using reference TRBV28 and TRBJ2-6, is DVKVTQSSRYLVKRTGEKVFLECVQDMDHENMFWYRQDPGLGLRLIYFSYDVKMKEKGDIPEGYSVSREKKERFSLILESASTNQTSMYLCASGALPGNSGANVLTFGAGSRLTVL.

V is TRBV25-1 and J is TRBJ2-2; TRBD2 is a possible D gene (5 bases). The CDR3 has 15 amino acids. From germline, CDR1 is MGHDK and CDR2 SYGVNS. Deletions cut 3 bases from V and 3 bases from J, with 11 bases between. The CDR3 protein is CASSDSPSYTGELFF. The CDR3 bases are TGTGCCAGCAGTGACTCCCCTAGCTACACCGGGGAGCTGTTTTTT.

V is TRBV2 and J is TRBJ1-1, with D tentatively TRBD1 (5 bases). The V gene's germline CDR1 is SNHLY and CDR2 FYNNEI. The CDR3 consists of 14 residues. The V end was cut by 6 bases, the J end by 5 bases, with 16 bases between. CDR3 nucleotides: TGTGCCAGCAGGCGGGGTAGTGGGGGTACTGAAGCTTTCTTT. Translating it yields CASRRGSGGTEAFF.

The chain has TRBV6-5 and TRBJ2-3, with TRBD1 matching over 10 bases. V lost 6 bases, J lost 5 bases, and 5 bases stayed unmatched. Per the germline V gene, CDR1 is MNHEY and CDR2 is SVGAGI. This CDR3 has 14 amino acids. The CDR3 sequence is CASSPTGGEDTQYF. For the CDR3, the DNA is TGTGCCAGCAGCCCGACAGGGGGCGAAGATACGCAGTATTTT.

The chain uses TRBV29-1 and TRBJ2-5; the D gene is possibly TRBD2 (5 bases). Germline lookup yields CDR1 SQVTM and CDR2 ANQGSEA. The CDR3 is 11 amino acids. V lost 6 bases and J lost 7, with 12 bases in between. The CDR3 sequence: CSVRDLGTQYF. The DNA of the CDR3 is TGCAGCGTGAGGGATTTGGGGACCCAGTACTTC.